This T cell receptor (beta chain) came from a study of blood T cell repertoires in COVID-19. Overall study: COVID-19 samples from acute and convalescent phases originated in the United States, Italy and Spain. T cells, B-cell-depleted T cells, or PBMCs provided the cDNA or gDNA that served as material.

The data were produced by immunoSEQ multiplex PCR, yet TCRdb's version contains in-frame clones alone and is incomplete. The sample holds roughly 200,000 clones, 80% to 90% seen once. Germline V gives CDR1 LNHDA, CDR2 SQIVND (reference sequence). This CDR3 has 15 residues. V dropped 6 bases and J dropped 4; count of bases not matched to a gene: 11. The sequenced sample consisted of peripheral blood. V and J are TRBV19 and TRBJ1-2; 7 nucleotides line up with TRBD1. The clonotype originates from a human donor with active or convalescent COVID-19. The donor label of this sample is uncertain. The CDR3 spells CASSPRQGFGYGYTF. The CDR3 region has the DNA TGTGCCAGTAGCCCCCGACAGGGATTTGGCTATGGCTACACCTTC.